Sequencing of this T cell receptor beta chain was carried out in a study of T cells in Graves' hyperthyroidism and ophthalmopathy. V lost 2 bases and J lost 3; bases outside the gene matches: 4. CDR1 and CDR2 from the germline V gene are GTSNPN and SVGIG (reference sequence). CDR3 length: 15 amino acids. Findings of the study overall: Most thyroid clonotypes expanded above 0.001 were also detected in blood.

This clonotype was detected ten times or more. Its antigen is as yet unknown. A roughly 9.7 ml volume of fresh peripheral blood provided the PBMCs. RNA transcripts yielded amplified TCR beta CDR3 regions. A set of HTBI primers served as the primers for a first-round RT-PCR of the TCR CDR3. TCRdb independently ran MiXCR on the multiplex PCR reads; one entry per CDR3 protein. The sample shows about 690,000 distinct CDR3 sequences, roughly a sixth of them seen only once. Source material: blood. The chain couples TRBV30 to TRBJ2-7; TRBD2 agrees at 13 bases. This receptor was identified in a man between 50 and 59 years old with Graves' hyperthyroidism. CDR3: CAWSLGLAGVYEQYF. CDR3 nucleotide sequence: TGTGCCTGGAGTCTCGGACTAGCGGGAGTCTACGAGCAGTACTTC.